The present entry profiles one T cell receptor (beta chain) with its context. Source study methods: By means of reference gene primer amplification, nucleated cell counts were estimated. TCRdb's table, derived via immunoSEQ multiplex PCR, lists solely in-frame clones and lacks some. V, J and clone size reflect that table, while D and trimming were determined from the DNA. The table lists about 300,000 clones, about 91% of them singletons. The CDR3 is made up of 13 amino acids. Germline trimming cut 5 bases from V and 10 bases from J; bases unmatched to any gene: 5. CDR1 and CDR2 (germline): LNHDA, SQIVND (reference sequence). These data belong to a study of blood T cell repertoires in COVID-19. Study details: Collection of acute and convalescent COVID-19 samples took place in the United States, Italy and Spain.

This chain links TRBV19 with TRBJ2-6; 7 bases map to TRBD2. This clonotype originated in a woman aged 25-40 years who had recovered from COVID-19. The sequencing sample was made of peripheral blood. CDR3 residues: CASSSAGLNVLTF. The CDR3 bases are TGTGCCAGTAGTTCAGCGGGACTGAACGTCCTGACTTTC.